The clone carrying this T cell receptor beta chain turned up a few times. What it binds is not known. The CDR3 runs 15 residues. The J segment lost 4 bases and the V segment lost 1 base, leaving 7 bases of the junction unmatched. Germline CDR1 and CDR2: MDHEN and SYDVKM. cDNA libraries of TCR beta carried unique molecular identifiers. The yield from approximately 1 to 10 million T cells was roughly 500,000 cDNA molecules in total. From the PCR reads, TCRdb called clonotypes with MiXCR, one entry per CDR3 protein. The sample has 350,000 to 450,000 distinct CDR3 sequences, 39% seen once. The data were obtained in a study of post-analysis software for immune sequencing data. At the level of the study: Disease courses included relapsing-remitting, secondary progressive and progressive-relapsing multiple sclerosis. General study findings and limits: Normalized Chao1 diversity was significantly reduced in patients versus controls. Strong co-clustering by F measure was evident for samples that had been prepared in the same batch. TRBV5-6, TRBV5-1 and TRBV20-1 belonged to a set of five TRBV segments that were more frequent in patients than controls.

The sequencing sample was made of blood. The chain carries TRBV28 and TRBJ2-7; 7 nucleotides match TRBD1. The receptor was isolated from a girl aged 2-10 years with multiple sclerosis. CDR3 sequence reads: CASSLSQGVLYEQYF. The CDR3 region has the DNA TGTGCCAGCAGTTTATCGCAGGGGGTTCTATACGAGCAGTACTTC.